A single sample is the source of the 6 T cell receptor beta chains below, sequenced in a study of T cells after yellow fever vaccination. TCRdb fed the 5' RACE reads into MiXCR, producing one record per CDR3 protein. Among hundreds of thousands of distinct CDR3 sequences listed, about 19% were seen once. Sample: PBMCs, taken 15 days after the yellow fever booster vaccination. Every receptor here comes from a man younger than 40 who received the YFV17D yellow fever vaccine.

This chain joins TRBV9 and TRBJ2-7; D possibly matches TRBD1 or TRBD2 (6 bases each). The germline V gene has CDR1 SGDLS and CDR2 YYNGEE. CDR3 size: 14 residues. V was clipped by 4 bases and J by 7 bases, with 18 bases between them. DNA of the CDR3: TGTGCCAGCAGCCCAACATTAGGGGGAGGTGAGCAGTACTTC. Translating it yields CASSPTLGGGEQYF.

This clonotype has at least ten counts. J is TRBJ2-1 and V is TRBV14; no definite D call. V was shortened by 0 bases and J by 0 bases, with 9 bases between the two germline ends. Germline V gene sequence: CDR1 SGHDN, CDR2 FVKESK. This CDR3 is 16 amino acids long. CDR3 bases: TGTGCCAGCAGCCAAGACTTGGGTAGCTCCTACAATGAGCAGTTCTTC. Translated: CASSQDLGSSYNEQFF.

The V and J genes are TRBV20-1 and TRBJ2-5; D is unclear. Germline CDR1 and CDR2: DFQATT and SNEGSKA (reference sequence). V shed 4 bases and J shed 1 base, with 16 bases lying between them. CDR3 length equals 15 residues. The CDR3 DNA follows: TGCAGTGCTATGGCGCTAGGGCTACGCCAAGAGACCCAGTACTTC. Amino acids: CSAMALGLRQETQYF.

The sample holds a few counts of this clonotype. This chain links TRBV12-3 or TRBV12-4 with TRBJ2-7; no reliable D call. This CDR3 is built from 14 residues. Trimming took off 0 bases at V and 5 bases at J, with 11 bases between the two ends. The CDR3 protein is CASSLALVTHEQYF. CDR3 coding DNA: TGTGCCAGCAGTTTAGCGTTGGTCACCCACGAGCAGTACTTC.

The V call is TRBV27, the J call TRBJ2-5, with 7 bases aligning to TRBD2. Germline V lookup: CDR1 MNHEY, CDR2 SMNVEV (reference sequence). The CDR3 covers 19 residues. V lost 6 bases, J lost 0 bases, and 19 bases stayed unmatched. This chain's CDR3 is CASRPLVFKRGPNQETQYF. The CDR3 nucleotides read TGTGCCAGCAGGCCACTAGTTTTTAAGCGGGGACCAAACCAAGAGACCCAGTACTTC.

This clonotype appeared a few times. The chain joins TRBV7-2 to TRBJ2-6; no reliable D call. Germline V CDR1 and CDR2: SGHTA, FQGNSA. CDR3 length: 13 amino acids. Trimming stripped 9 bases from V and 0 bases from J, with 6 bases between. The CDR3 region is CASQFSGANVLTF. CDR3 in DNA: TGTGCCAGTCAATTCTCTGGGGCCAACGTCCTGACTTTC.